A single sample is the source of the 11 T cell receptor beta chains below, sequenced in a study of beta chain features in type 1 diabetes. Sequenced material consisted of expressed TCRB transcripts (all of the isolated RNA was reverse transcribed). Generated by immunoSEQ multiplex PCR, the TCRdb table keeps only in-frame clones and is missing some. The sample carries more than 550,000 clones, over 13% recorded once. Study-level points and caveats: Moderately but significantly shorter TCRB CDR3s were found in Type 1 diabetes patients in all four CD4+ subsets.

Antigen specificity for these receptors is unknown. Sample: naive CD4+ T cells from blood. The receptors here all came from a man aged 18 to 35 with type 1 diabetes.

In its sample, this clone was seen a few times. The CDR3 DNA sequence: TGTGCCTGGAGTGTAGTCCCTGGGGCCAACGTCCTGACTTTC. Translating it yields CAWSVVPGANVLTF. V is TRBV30 and J is TRBJ2-6; D not resolved. Between the trimmed V and J ends, which lost 0 bases and 2 bases, there was a span of 5 bases. There are 14 residues in the CDR3. Germline loops: CDR1 GTSNPN, CDR2 SVGIG (reference sequence).

This chain joins TRBV28 and TRBJ2-2; D could derive from TRBD1 or TRBD2 (6 bases each). Germline V gene data show CDR1 as MDHEN and CDR2 as SYDVKM. CDR3 length: 15 amino acids. V lost 6 bases, J lost 4 bases, and 15 bases lay in between. The CDR3 spells CASSSREGGTGELFF. CDR3 in DNA: TGTGCCAGCAGCTCCCGAGAGGGGGGCACCGGGGAGCTGTTTTTT.

A few counts support this clone. The J gene is TRBJ1-4, the V gene TRBV9; D is unclear. Per the germline V gene, CDR1 is SGDLS and CDR2 is YYNGEE. The V gene lost 0 bases and the J gene lost 6 bases, with 9 bases spanning the gap. The CDR3 consists of 14 residues. The CDR3 loop reads CASSVGMADEKLFF. The CDR3 nucleotides are TGTGCCAGCAGCGTAGGTATGGCCGATGAAAAACTGTTTTTT.

This clone was picked up a small number of times. The CDR3 spells CASRDRVVLGGPYEQYF. The DNA of the CDR3 is TGTGCCAGCAGGGACAGGGTAGTTTTGGGGGGACCCTACGAGCAGTACTTC. This chain uses TRBV5-6 with TRBJ2-7, with 8 positions matching TRBD1. Germline V gene lookup returns CDR1 SGHDT and CDR2 YYEEEE. The CDR3 length is 17 residues. The V segment lost 5 bases and the J segment 2 bases; nucleotides outside the gene matches: 15.

A few counts support this clone. The CDR3 sequence is CASSGTGTPSYEQYF. CDR3 DNA sequence: TGTGCCAGCAGCGGGACCGGGACACCCTCCTACGAGCAGTACTTC. The rearrangement links TRBV6-5 to TRBJ2-7; tentatively, D is TRBD1 (6 bases). CDR3 length: 15 amino acids. Germline lookup yields CDR1 MNHEY and CDR2 SVGAGI. V lost 6 bases and J lost 0, with 15 bases in between.

This sequence joins TRBV27 and TRBJ1-5; the match to TRBD1 covers 7 bases. CDR3 length: 13 amino acids. Germline loops: CDR1 MNHEY, CDR2 SMNVEV (reference sequence). V lost 5 bases, J lost 6 bases, and 4 bases stayed unmatched. The CDR3 protein is CASSLRDSQPQHF. The DNA of the CDR3 is TGTGCCAGCAGTCTCCGGGACAGTCAGCCCCAGCATTTT.

V and J are TRBV4-1 and TRBJ1-2, with 9 bases that match TRBD1. The germline V gene encodes CDR1 MGHRA and CDR2 YSYEKL. Losses at the gene ends were 4 bases for V and 4 bases for J; bases not matched to a gene: 7. This CDR3 region has 15 residues. In DNA, the CDR3 is TGCGCCAGCAGCCCCCGGGACAGGGTTTTCTATGGCTACACCTTC. It encodes CASSPRDRVFYGYTF.

This clone turned up a few times. CDR3 loop: CASSLDPQRGGTDTQYF. In DNA, the CDR3 is TGCGCCAGCAGCTTGGACCCCCAGCGGGGGGGCACAGATACGCAGTATTTT. V usage is TRBV5-1 and J usage is TRBJ2-3, with TRBD2 matching over 9 bases. Trimming removed 0 bases from V and 1 base from J; junction bases left unmatched: 6. The length of the CDR3 is 17 residues. Germline V gene lookup returns CDR1 SGHRS and CDR2 YFSETQ.

The V gene is TRBV28, the J gene TRBJ2-7, with a tentative D call TRBD1 (6 bases). The length of the CDR3 is 13 residues. Germline V CDR1 and CDR2: MDHEN, SYDVKM. V lost 6 bases to trimming and J lost 3 bases, with 12 bases between them. The CDR3 is CASSPYRDYEQYF. CDR3 coding DNA: TGTGCCAGCAGCCCATACAGGGACTACGAGCAGTACTTC.

This clone was recorded a few times. V gene TRBV7-9 combines with J gene TRBJ1-4; the D is unclear. CDR3 length: 14 amino acids. Germline CDR1 is SEHNR and CDR2 is FQNEAQ (reference sequence). Between the trimmed V and J ends, which lost 5 bases and 3 bases, there was a span of 10 bases. The CDR3 loop reads CASSMQTPNEKLFF. Here the CDR3 DNA reads TGTGCCAGCAGCATGCAGACTCCTAATGAAAAACTGTTTTTT. The whole variable domain, filled in from reference TRBV7-9 and TRBJ1-4, reads DTGVSQNPRHKITKRGQNVTFRCDPISEHNRLYWYRQTLGQGPEFLTYFQNEAQLEKSRLLSDRFSAERPKGSFSTLEIQRTEQGDSAMYLCASSMQTPNEKLFFGSGTQLSVL.

This clone was seen a few times. The chain recombines TRBV6-5 with TRBJ2-3; 8 nucleotides align to TRBD1. Per germline, CDR1 MNHEY and CDR2 SVGAGI. With 2 bases clipped from V and 1 base from J, the junction kept 2 bases outside the gene matches. The CDR3 consists of 15 residues. CDR3 DNA sequence: TGTGCCAGCAGTTACAGGGGACAGGGCACAGATACGCAGTATTTT. The encoded protein is CASSYRGQGTDTQYF.